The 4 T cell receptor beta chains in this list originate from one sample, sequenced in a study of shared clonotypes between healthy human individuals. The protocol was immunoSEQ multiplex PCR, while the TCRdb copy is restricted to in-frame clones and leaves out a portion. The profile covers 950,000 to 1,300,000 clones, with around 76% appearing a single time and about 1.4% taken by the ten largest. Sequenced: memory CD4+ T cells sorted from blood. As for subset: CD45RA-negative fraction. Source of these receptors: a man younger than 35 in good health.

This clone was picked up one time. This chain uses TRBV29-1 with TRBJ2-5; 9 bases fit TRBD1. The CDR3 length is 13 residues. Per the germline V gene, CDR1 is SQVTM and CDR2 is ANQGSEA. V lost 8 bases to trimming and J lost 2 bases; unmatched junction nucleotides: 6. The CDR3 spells CSSQGTGQETQYF. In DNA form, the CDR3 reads TGCAGCTCACAGGGGACAGGGCAAGAGACCCAGTACTTC.

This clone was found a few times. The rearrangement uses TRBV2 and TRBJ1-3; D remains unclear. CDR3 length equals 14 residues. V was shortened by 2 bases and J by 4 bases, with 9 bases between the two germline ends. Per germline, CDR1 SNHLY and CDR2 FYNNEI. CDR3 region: CASSENEVGNTIYF. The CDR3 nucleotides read TGTGCCAGCAGTGAAAACGAAGTGGGAAACACCATATATTTT.

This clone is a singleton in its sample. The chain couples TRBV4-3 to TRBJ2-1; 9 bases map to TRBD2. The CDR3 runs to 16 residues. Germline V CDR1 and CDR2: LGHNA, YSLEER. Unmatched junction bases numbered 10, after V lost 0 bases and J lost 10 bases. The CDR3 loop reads CASSQELAGSDREQFF. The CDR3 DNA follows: TGCGCCAGCAGCCAAGAACTAGCGGGTTCCGACAGAGAGCAGTTCTTC.

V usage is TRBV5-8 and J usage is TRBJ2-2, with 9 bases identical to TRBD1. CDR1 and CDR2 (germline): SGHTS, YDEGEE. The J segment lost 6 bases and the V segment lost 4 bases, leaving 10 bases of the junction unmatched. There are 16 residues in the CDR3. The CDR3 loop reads CASSRGDRAAAGELFF. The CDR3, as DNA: TGTGCCAGCAGCAGAGGGGACAGGGCGGCGGCCGGGGAGCTGTTTTTT.